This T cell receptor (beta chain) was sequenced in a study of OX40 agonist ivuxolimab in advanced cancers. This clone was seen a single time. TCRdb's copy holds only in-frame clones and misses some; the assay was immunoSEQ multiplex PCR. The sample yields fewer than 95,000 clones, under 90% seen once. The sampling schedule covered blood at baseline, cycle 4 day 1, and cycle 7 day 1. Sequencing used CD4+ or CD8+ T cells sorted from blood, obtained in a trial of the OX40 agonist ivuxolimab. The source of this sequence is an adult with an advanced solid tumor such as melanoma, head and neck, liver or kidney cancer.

The CDR3 sequence: CASSSQGSGRGYEQYF. As DNA, the CDR3 is TGTGCCAGCAGCTCCCAGGGTAGCGGGAGGGGGTACGAGCAGTACTTC. This rearrangement joins TRBV7-2 to TRBJ2-7; 11 positions agree with TRBD2. This CDR3 contains 16 residues. Germline V gene lookup returns CDR1 SGHTA and CDR2 FQGNSA. Losses at the gene ends were 4 bases for V and 4 bases for J; bases not matched to a gene: 9.